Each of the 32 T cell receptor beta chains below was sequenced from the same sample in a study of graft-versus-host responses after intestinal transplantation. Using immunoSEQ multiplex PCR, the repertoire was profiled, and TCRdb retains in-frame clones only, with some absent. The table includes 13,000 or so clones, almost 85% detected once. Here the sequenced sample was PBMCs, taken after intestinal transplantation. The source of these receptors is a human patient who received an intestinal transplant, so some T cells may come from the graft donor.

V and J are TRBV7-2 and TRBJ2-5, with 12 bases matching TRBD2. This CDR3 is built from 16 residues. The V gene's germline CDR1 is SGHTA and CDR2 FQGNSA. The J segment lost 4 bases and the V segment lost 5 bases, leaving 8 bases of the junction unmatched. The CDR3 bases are TGTGCCAGCAGCCCCCGACTAGCGGGAGTGGGAGAGACCCAGTACTTC. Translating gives CASSPRLAGVGETQYF.

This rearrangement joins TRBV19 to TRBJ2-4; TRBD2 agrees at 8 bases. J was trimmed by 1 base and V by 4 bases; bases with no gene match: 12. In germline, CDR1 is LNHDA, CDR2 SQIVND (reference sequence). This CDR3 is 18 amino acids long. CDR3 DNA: TGTGCCAGTAGTACCGGGACGGGGGGGCCCTACGCCAAAAACATTCAGTACTTC. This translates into CASSTGTGGPYAKNIQYF.

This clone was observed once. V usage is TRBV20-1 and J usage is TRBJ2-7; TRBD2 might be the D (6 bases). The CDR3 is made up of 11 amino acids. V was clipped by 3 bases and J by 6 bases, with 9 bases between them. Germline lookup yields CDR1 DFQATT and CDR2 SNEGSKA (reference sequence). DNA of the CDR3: TGCAGTGCTAGTCTCGGGGGCGAGCAGTACTTC. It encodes CSASLGGEQYF.

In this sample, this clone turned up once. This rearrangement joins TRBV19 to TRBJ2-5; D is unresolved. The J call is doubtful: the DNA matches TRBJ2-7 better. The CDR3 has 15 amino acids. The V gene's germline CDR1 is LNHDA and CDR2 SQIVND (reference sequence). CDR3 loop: CASRKSQDPAYEQYF. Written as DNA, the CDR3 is TGTGCCAGTAGAAAATCCCAGGATCCAGCCTACGAGCAGTACTTC.

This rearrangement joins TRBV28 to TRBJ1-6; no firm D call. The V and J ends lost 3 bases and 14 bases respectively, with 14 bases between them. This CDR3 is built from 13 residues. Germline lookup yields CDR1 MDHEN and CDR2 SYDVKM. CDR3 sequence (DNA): TGTGCCAGCAGTTTCCCGGCGGCTCTGGCCCTCCACTTT. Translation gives CASSFPAALALHF.

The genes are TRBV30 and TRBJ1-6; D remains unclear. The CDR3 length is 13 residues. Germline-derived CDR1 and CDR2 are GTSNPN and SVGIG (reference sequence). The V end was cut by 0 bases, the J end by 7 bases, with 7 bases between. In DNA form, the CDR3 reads TGTGCCTGGAGTGTTCCGGGGAATTCACCCCTCCACTTT. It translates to CAWSVPGNSPLHF. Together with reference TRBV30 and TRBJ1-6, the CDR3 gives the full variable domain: SQTIHQWPATLVQPVGSPLSLECTVEGTSNPNLYWYRQAAGRGLQLLFYSVGIGQISSEVPQNLSASRPQDRQFILSSKKLLLSDSGFYLCAWSVPGNSPLHFGNGTRLTVT.

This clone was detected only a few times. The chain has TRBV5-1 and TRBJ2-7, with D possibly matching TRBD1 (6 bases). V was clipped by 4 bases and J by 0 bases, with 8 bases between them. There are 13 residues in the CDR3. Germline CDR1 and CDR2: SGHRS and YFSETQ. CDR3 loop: CASSRDNSYEQYF. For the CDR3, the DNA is TGCGCCAGCAGCCGGGACAACTCCTACGAGCAGTACTTC.

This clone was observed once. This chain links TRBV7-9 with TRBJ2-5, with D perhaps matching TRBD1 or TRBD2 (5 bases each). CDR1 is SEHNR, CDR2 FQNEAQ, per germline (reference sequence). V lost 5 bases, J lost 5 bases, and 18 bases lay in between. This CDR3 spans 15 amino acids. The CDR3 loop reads CASSPSRDLHETQYF. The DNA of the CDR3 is TGTGCCAGCAGCCCGTCCCGGGACCTTCACGAGACCCAGTACTTC.

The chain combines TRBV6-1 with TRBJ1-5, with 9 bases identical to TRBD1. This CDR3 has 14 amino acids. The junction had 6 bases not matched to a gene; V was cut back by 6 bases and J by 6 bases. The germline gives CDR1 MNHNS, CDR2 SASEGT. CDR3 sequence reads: CASRRQGEAQPQHF. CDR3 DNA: TGTGCCAGCAGACGACAGGGGGAAGCTCAGCCCCAGCATTTT.

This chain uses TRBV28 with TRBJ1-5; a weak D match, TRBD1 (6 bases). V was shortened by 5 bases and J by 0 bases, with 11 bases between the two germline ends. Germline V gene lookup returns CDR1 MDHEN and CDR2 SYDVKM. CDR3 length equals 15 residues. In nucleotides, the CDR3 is TGTGCCAGCAGTGGGACACTCGCTAGCAATCAGCCCCAGCATTTT. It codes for CASSGTLASNQPQHF.

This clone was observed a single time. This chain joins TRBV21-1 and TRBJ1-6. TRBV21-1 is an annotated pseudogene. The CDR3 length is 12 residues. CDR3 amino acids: CASSKGFSPLHF. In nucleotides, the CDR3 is TGTGCCAGCAGCAAAGGGTTTTCACCCCTCCACTTT.

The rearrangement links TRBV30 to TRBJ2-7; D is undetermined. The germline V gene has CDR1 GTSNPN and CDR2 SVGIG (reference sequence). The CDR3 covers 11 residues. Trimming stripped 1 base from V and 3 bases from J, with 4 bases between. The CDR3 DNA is TGTGCCTGGAGTGGCGGCTACGAGCAGTACTTC. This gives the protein CAWSGGYEQYF.

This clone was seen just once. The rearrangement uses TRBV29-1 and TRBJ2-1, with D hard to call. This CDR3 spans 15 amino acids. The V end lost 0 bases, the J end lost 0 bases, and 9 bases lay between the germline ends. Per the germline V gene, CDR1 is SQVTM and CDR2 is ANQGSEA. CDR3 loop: CSVEDYGFSYNEQFF. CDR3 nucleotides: TGCAGCGTTGAAGATTACGGATTCTCCTACAATGAGCAGTTCTTC.

This CDR3 is CSVGGRESGTQYF. DNA for the CDR3: TGCAGCGTCGGGGGGCGGGAGTCAGGGACCCAGTACTTC. The chain combines TRBV29-1 with TRBJ2-5, with TRBD2 as a possible D gene (7 bases). There are 13 residues in the CDR3. V lost 6 bases, J lost 7 bases, and 18 bases lay in between. Germline values: CDR1 SQVTM, CDR2 ANQGSEA. Complete variable domain (other parts from reference TRBV29-1 and TRBJ2-5): SAVISQKPSRDICQRGTSLTIQCQVDSQVTMMFWYRQQPGQSLTLIATANQGSEATYESGFVIDKFPISRPNLTFSTLTVSNMSPEDSSIYLCSVGGRESGTQYFGPGTRLLVL.

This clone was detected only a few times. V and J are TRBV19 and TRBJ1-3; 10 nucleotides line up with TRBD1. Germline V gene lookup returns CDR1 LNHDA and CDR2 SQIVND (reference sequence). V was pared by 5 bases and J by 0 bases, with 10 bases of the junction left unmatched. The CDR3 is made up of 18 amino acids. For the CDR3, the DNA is TGTGCCAGTAGTCCGGGGACAGGGGAAAAAGGCTCTGGAAACACCATATATTTT. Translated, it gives CASSPGTGEKGSGNTIYF.

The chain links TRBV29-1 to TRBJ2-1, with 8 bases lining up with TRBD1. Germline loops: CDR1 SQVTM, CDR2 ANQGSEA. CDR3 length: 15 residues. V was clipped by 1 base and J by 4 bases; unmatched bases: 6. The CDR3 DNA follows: TGCAGCGTTGAAGGGACAGGGAAGGGTTACAATGAGCAGTTCTTC. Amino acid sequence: CSVEGTGKGYNEQFF.

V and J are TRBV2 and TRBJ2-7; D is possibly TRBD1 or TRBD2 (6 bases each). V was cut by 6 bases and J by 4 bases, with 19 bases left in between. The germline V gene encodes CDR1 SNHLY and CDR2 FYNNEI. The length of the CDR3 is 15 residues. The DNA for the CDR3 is TGTGCCAGCAGGGCCAGGGGCCACCGGGGGTACGAGCAGTACTTC. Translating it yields CASRARGHRGYEQYF.

DNA of the CDR3: TGTGCCATCAGTGAGGTCGGGTACAATCAGCCCCAGCATTTT. Amino acid sequence: CAISEVGYNQPQHF. The genes are TRBV10-3 and TRBJ1-5, with no clear D. The ends were cut back, 2 bases at V and 3 bases at J, with 8 bases in the middle. The CDR3 extends over 14 amino acids. Germline assignment: CDR1 ENHRY and CDR2 SYGVKD.

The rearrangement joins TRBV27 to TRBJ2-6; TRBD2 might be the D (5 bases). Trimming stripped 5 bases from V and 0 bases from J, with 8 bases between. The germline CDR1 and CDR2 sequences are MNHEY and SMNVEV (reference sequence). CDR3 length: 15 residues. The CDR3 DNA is TGTGCCAGCAGTCGAACTAGCTCTGGGGCCAACGTCCTGACTTTC. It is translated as CASSRTSSGANVLTF.

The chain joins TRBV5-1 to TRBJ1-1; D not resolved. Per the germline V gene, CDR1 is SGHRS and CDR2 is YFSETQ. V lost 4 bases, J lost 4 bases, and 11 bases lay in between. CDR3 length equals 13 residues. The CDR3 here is CASSGEGPTEAFF. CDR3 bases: TGCGCCAGCAGCGGCGAGGGCCCCACTGAAGCTTTCTTT.

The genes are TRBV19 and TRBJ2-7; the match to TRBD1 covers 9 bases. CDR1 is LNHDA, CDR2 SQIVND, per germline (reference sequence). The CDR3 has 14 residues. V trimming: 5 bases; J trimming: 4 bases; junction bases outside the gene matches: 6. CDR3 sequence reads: CASSPGQGGYEQYF. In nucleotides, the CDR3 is TGTGCCAGTAGTCCGGGACAGGGTGGGTACGAGCAGTACTTC.

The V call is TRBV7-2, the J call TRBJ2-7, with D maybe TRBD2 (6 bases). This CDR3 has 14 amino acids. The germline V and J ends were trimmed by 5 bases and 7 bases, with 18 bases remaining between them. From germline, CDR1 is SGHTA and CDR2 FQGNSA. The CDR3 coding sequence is TGTGCCAGCAGCCCATACCTGGGGGGAGGTGAGCAGTACTTC. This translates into CASSPYLGGGEQYF.

The CDR3: CASSPLGALTQETQYF. As DNA, the CDR3 is TGCGCCAGCAGCCCCCTGGGAGCGCTTACCCAAGAGACCCAGTACTTC. V is TRBV5-1 and J is TRBJ2-5, with D possibly TRBD2 on 5 matching bases. The CDR3 runs 16 residues. Trimming took 4 bases from V and 1 from J, leaving 17 bases between them. Germline V gives CDR1 SGHRS, CDR2 YFSETQ.

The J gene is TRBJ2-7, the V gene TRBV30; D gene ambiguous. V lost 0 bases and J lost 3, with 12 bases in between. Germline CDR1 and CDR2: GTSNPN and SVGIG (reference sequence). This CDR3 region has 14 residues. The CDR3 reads CAWSVLVGRYEQYF. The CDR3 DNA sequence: TGTGCCTGGAGTGTACTGGTAGGGCGCTACGAGCAGTACTTC.

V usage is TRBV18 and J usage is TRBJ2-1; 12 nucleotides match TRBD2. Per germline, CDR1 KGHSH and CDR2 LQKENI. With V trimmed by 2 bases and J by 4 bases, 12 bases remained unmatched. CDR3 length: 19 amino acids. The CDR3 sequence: CASSPIKLAGGPGYNEQFF. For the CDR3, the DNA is TGTGCCAGCTCACCAATCAAGCTAGCGGGAGGGCCGGGTTACAATGAGCAGTTCTTC.

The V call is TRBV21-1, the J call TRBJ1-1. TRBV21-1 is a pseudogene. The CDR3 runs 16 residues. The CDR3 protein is CASSKCAAIMNTEAFF. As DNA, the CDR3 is TGTGCCAGCAGCAAATGTGCAGCGATTATGAACACTGAAGCTTTCTTT.

The CDR3 is CASSVAVQLNYGYTF. The CDR3 DNA reads as TGTGCCAGCAGCGTAGCTGTACAGCTTAACTATGGCTACACCTTC. V and J are TRBV9 and TRBJ1-2; D unresolved. This CDR3 region has 15 residues. Germline loops: CDR1 SGDLS, CDR2 YYNGEE. Trimming shortened V by 0 bases and J by 1 base, and 10 bases separated the two germline ends. The variable domain in full, completed from reference TRBV9 and TRBJ1-2, reads DSGVTQTPKHLITATGQRVTLRCSPRSGDLSVYWYQQSLDQGLQFLIQYYNGEERAKGNILERFSAQQFPDLHSELNLSSLELGDSALYFCASSVAVQLNYGYTFGSGTRLTVV.

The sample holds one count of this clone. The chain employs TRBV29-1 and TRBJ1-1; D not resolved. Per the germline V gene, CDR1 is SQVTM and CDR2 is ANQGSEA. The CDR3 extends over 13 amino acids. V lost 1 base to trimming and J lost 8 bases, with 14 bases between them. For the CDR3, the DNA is TGCAGCGTTGAAGTGTCCAGTGAGCAGGAAGCTTTCTTT. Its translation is CSVEVSSEQEAFF.

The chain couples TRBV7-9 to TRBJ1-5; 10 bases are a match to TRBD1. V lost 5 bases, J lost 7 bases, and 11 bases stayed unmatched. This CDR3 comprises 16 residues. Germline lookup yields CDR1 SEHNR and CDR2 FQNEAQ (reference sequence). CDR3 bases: TGTGCCAGCAGCACCGGGGGGACAGGGGAGGGACAGCCCCAGCATTTT. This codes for CASSTGGTGEGQPQHF.

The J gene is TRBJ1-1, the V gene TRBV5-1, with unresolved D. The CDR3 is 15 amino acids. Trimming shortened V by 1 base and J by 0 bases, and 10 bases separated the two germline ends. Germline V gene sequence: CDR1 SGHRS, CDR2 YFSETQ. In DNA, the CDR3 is TGCGCCAGCAGCTTGACATTGGGGTTGAACACTGAAGCTTTCTTT. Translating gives CASSLTLGLNTEAFF.

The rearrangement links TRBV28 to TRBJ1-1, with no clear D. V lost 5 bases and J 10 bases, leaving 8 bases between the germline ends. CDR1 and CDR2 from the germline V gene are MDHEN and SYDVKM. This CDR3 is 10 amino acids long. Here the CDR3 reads CASSRHGAFF. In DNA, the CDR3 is TGTGCCAGCAGTCGGCACGGAGCTTTCTTT.

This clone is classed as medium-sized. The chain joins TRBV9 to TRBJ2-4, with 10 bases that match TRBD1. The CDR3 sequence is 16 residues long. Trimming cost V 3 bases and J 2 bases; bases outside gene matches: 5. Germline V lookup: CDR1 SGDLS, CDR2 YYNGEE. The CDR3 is CASSAGTGVPKNIQYF. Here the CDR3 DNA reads TGTGCCAGCAGCGCCGGGACAGGGGTACCCAAAAACATTCAGTACTTC.